The rows below give T cell receptor beta chains drawn from one sample of a study of glioma-infiltrating T cells. TCRdb passed the multiplex PCR reads through MiXCR, listing each CDR3 protein once. The sample lists approximately 90,000 distinct CDR3 sequences, 23% occurring once. Sequenced input: glioma tissue, nonneoplastic brain tissue, or PBMCs (not recorded which). These receptors were obtained from a human donor with low-grade glioma or glioblastoma, undergoing nonglioma brain surgery, or in good health (not recorded which). The conserved cysteine and the conserved F or W are not part of the CDR3 here. A D gene is named only where the DNA matches it firmly. Clone size is stated in some rows and not others, as once, few, many or a class when expanded.

v_gene	d_gene	abundance	j_gene	CDR3aa
TRBV29-1	NA	many	TRBJ2-1	SLARSSYNEQF
TRBV5-1	TRBD1	few	TRBJ1-6	ASSLDNRGGSPLH
TRBV3-1	TRBD1	NA	TRBJ1-5	ASSRGQGGNQPQH
TRBV2	NA	many	TRBJ1-4	ASRQDRRSEKLF
TRBV4-2	TRBD1	few	TRBJ1-2	ASSQQAQPGTGGSYGYT
TRBV7-6	NA	many	TRBJ1-1	ASSRGLGSAVSTEAF
TRBV19	NA	many	TRBJ1-1	ASIPLGRLFGEAF
TRBV10-2	TRBD1	few	TRBJ1-5	ASSEDRAGQPQH
TRBV4-2	NA	many	TRBJ1-1	ASSQGGVGSNTEAF
TRBV20-1	NA	many	TRBJ1-1	SARSTANTEAF
TRBV12-3/TRBV12-4	NA	many	TRBJ2-2	ASSRESTGELF
TRBV18	NA	many	TRBJ1-1	ASSPPAGSWTEAF
TRBV6-1	TRBD1	many	TRBJ1-3	ASKDRGQNSGNTIY
TRBV20-1	NA	medium-sized	TRBJ2-7	SAGAYEQY
TRBV5-1	NA	NA	TRBJ2-2	ASSRTDTGELF
TRBV5-4	TRBD2	few	TRBJ2-5	ASSFRTSGSETQY
TRBV19	NA	NA	TRBJ2-1	ASSISLALSSYNEQF
TRBV20-1	NA	many	TRBJ1-5	SASRDMAQH
TRBV12-3/TRBV12-4	NA	NA	TRBJ1-2	ASSFDRSYGYT
TRBV6-2/TRBV6-3	NA	many	TRBJ1-2	ASSSGTGNYGYT
TRBV11-2	NA	NA	TRBJ2-1	ASSLQGKYNEQF
TRBV20-1	NA	many	TRBJ1-5	SARPVSNQPQH
TRBV20-1	NA	NA	TRBJ1-5	SARAAKGGNQQQH
TRBV30	NA	NA	TRBJ2-3	ASSRGGQSTDTQY
TRBV14	TRBD1	few	TRBJ2-1	ASSPGTGGRNEQF
TRBV19	NA	many	TRBJ1-5	ASSLQVDQPQH
TRBV12-3/TRBV12-4	TRBD1	NA	TRBJ2-1	ASSRDRAIDNEQF
TRBV7-9	NA	NA	TRBJ2-4	ASSYGTILAKNIQY
TRBV5-5	NA	NA	TRBJ2-6	ASSLVVSGANVLT
TRBV12-3/TRBV12-4	NA	many	TRBJ2-1	ASTLAGWYNEQF
TRBV7-6	TRBD1	NA	TRBJ2-2	ASSVQGARDAGELF
TRBV6-1	NA	many	TRBJ1-5	ASSLEGKSNQPQH
TRBV6-2/TRBV6-3	NA	NA	TRBJ1-4	ASSYTATNEKLF
TRBV11-2	NA	NA	TRBJ1-1	ASSFRAGNTEAF
TRBV20-1	NA	many	TRBJ2-7	SARDNSGFYEQY
TRBV27	NA	many	TRBJ2-1	ASKRDQGYEGNEQF
TRBV2	NA	NA	TRBJ1-5	ASSDFLQNQPQH
TRBV7-9	NA	NA	TRBJ2-3	ASSVRTGTDTQY
TRBV6-1	NA	many	TRBJ2-7	ASSVSLYEQY
TRBV27	NA	many	TRBJ2-7	ASGGGAPTYEQY
TRBV18	NA	NA	TRBJ2-7	ASSSDGAYEQY
TRBV18	NA	NA	TRBJ1-2	ASSQSKMEGNYGYT
TRBV4-1	NA	many	TRBJ1-5	ASSQVRQPDQPQH
TRBV6-6	NA	many	TRBJ2-6	ASSYSTLISGANVLT
TRBV6-1	NA	many	TRBJ2-7	ASRRAGAPNEQY